These 4 T cell receptor beta chains were all obtained from the same sample, sequenced in a study of T-cell reconstitution after alpha-beta-depleted transplantation in children. Construction of the TCRbeta library involved unique molecular identifiers. TCRdb independently ran MiXCR on the PCR reads; one entry per CDR3 protein. This sample has about 78,000 distinct CDR3 sequences, with over 12% found just once. The sequences come from PBMCs, mostly from graft donor cells, collected 180 days after TCRalphabeta/CD19-depleted stem cell transplant. The origin of the receptors is a male patient between 2 and 15 years old who had a stem cell transplant for acute lymphoblastic leukemia, so the T cells may come from the graft donor.

This chain uses TRBV5-1 with TRBJ2-7; 11 nucleotides align to TRBD1. Germline CDR1 and CDR2: SGHRS and YFSETQ. This CDR3 is 15 amino acids long. Unmatched junction bases numbered 3, after V lost 1 base and J lost 3 bases. The CDR3 is CASSLTGTGGYEQYF. CDR3 coding DNA: TGCGCCAGCAGCTTGACGGGGACAGGGGGCTACGAGCAGTACTTC.

V and J are TRBV5-1 and TRBJ1-1; D ambiguous. The length of the CDR3 is 14 residues. V lost 1 base to trimming and J lost 1 base, with 8 bases between them. The germline V gene encodes CDR1 SGHRS and CDR2 YFSETQ. The CDR3: CASSLLARNTEAFF. The CDR3 DNA sequence: TGCGCCAGCAGCTTGCTTGCCCGGAACACTGAAGCTTTCTTT. Supplemented by reference TRBV5-1 and TRBJ1-1, the full variable domain reads KAGVTQTPRYLIKTRGQQVTLSCSPISGHRSVSWYQQTPGQGLQFLFEYFSETQRNKGNFPGRFSGRQFSNSRSEMNVSTLELGDSALYLCASSLLARNTEAFFGQGTRLTVV.

The chain recombines TRBV7-2 with TRBJ2-5; 7 nucleotides align to TRBD1. Trimming removed 6 bases from V and 4 bases from J; junction bases left unmatched: 11. CDR3 size: 15 residues. Germline CDR1 is SGHTA and CDR2 is FQGNSA. The DNA of the CDR3 is TGTGCCAGCAGATCCACAGGGGCGATACGAGAGACCCAGTACTTC. It translates to CASRSTGAIRETQYF.

A remark on this clonotype: One junction end disagrees with the germline gene, perhaps due to a read error. This rearrangement joins TRBV6-5 to TRBJ2-7; no firm D call. The germline V gene encodes CDR1 MNHEY and CDR2 SVGAGI. The CDR3 spans 14 residues. CDR3 nucleotides: TGTGCCAGCAGTTACGTGGCGGCCGCAAACGAGCAGTCCTTC. It translates to CASSYVAAANEQSF.